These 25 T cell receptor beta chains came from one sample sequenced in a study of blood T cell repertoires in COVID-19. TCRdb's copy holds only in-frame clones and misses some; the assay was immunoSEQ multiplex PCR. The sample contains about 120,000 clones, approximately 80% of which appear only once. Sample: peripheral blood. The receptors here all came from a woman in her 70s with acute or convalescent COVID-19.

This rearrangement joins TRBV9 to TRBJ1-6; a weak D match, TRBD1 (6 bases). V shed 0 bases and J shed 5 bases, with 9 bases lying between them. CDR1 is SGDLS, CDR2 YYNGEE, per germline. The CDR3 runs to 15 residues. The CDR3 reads CASSVGQENNSPLHF. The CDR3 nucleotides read TGTGCCAGCAGCGTAGGACAGGAGAATAATTCACCCCTCCACTTT.

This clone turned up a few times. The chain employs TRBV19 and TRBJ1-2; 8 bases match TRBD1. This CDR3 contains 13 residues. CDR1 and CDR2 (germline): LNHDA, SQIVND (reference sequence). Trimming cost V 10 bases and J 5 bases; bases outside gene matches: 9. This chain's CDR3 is CATPLDRGYGYTF. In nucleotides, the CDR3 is TGTGCCACACCCCTCGACAGGGGTTATGGCTACACCTTC.

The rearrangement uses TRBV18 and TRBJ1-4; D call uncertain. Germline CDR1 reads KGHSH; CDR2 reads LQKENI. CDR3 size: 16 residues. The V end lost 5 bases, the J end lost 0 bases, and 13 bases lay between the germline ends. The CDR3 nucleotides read TGTGCCAGCTCATCGGAACACAGTGCAACTAATGAAAAACTGTTTTTT. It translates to CASSSEHSATNEKLFF.

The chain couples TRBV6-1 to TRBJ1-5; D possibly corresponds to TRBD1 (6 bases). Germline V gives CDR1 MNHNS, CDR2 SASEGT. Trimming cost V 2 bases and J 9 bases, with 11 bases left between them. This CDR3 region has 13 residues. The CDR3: CASSENPGVPQHF. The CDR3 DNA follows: TGTGCCAGCAGTGAAAACCCAGGGGTGCCCCAGCATTTT.

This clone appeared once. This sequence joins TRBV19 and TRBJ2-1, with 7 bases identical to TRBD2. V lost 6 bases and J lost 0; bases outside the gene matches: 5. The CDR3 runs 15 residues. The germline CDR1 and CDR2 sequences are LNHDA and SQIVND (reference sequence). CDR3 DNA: TGTGCCAGTAGCTCCGGGAGGATCTCCTACAATGAGCAGTTCTTC. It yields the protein CASSSGRISYNEQFF.

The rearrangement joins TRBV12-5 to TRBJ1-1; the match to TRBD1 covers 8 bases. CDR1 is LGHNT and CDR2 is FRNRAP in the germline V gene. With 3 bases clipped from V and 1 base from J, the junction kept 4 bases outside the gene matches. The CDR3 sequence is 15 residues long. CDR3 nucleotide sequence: TGTGCTAGTGGTTTTATAGACAGGGGGAACACTGAAGCTTTCTTT. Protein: CASGFIDRGNTEAFF.

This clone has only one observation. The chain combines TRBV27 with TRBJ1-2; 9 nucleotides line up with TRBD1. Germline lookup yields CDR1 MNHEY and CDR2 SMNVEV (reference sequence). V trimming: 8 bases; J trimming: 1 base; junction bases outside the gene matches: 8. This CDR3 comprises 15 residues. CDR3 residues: CASQDRGRGNYGYTF. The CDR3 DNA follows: TGTGCCAGCCAGGACAGGGGAAGGGGTAACTATGGCTACACCTTC.

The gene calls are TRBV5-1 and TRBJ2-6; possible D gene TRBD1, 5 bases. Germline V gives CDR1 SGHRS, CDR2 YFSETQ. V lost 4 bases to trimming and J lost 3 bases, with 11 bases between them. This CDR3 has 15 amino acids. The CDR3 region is CASSPLRDGANVLTF. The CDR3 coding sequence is TGCGCCAGCAGCCCCCTCAGGGATGGGGCCAACGTCCTGACTTTC.

CDR3 sequence (DNA): TGCAGTGCTAGTCTGGCGGGAGGGTCAGATACGCAGTATTTT. Translating it yields CSASLAGGSDTQYF. The chain has TRBV20-1 and TRBJ2-3; 9 nucleotides line up with TRBD2. The V gene's germline CDR1 is DFQATT and CDR2 SNEGSKA (reference sequence). With 3 bases clipped from V and 4 bases from J, the junction kept 5 bases outside the gene matches. The CDR3 contains 14 residues.

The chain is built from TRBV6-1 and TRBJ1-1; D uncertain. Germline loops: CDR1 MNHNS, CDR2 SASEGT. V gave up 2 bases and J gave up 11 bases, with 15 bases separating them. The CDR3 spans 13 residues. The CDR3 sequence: CASSENPYRVAFF. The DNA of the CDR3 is TGTGCCAGCAGTGAAAACCCCTACAGAGTGGCTTTCTTT.

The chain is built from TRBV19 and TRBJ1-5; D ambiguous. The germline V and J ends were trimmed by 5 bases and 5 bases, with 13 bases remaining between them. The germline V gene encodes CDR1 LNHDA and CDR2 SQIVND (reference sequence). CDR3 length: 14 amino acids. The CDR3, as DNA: TGTGCCAGTAGTCCTTCTCCCCGAGATCAGCCCCAGCATTTT. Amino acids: CASSPSPRDQPQHF.

The CDR3 reads CASSLVAGRNTEAFF. The CDR3 nucleotides read TGTGCCAGCAGCTTGGTGGCGGGCCGAAACACTGAAGCTTTCTTT. The chain combines TRBV5-4 with TRBJ1-1; D gene unclear. Trimming took off 0 bases at V and 2 bases at J, with 11 bases between the two ends. This CDR3 spans 15 amino acids. The germline gives CDR1 SGHNT, CDR2 YYREEE (reference sequence).

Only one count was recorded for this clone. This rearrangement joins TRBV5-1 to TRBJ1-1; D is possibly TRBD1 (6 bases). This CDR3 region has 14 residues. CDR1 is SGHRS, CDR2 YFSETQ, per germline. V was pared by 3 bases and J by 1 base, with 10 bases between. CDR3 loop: CASSSQGSNTEAFF. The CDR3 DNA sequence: TGCGCCAGCAGCTCCCAGGGGTCGAACACTGAAGCTTTCTTT.

The CDR3: CASSQDPSTVAYEQYF. The CDR3 DNA is TGCGCCAGCAGCCAAGATCCCTCTACGGTCGCCTACGAGCAGTACTTC. The genes are TRBV4-1 and TRBJ2-7, with unresolved D. Germline CDR1 MGHRA, CDR2 YSYEKL. V was clipped by 0 bases and J by 2 bases, with 14 bases between them. This CDR3 has 16 residues.

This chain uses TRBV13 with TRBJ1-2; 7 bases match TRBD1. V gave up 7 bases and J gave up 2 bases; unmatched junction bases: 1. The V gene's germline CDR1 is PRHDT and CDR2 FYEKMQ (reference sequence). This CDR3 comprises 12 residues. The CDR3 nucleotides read TGTGCCAGCACCAGGGGGAACTATGGCTACACCTTC. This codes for CASTRGNYGYTF.

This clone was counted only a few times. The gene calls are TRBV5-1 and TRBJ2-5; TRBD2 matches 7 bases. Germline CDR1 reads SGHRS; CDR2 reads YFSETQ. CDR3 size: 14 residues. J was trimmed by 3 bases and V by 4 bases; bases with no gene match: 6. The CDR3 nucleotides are TGCGCCAGCAGCCCGGTGGGAGGGGAAGAGACCCAGTACTTC. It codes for CASSPVGGEETQYF. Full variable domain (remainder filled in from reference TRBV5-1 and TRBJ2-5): KAGVTQTPRYLIKTRGQQVTLSCSPISGHRSVSWYQQTPGQGLQFLFEYFSETQRNKGNFPGRFSGRQFSNSRSEMNVSTLELGDSALYLCASSPVGGEETQYFGPGTRLLVL.

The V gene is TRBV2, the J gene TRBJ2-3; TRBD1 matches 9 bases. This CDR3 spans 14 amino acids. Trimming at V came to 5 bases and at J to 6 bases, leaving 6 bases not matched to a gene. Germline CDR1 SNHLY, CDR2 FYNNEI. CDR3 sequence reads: CASSQTGGMDTQYF. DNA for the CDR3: TGTGCCAGCAGTCAGACAGGGGGGATGGATACGCAGTATTTT.

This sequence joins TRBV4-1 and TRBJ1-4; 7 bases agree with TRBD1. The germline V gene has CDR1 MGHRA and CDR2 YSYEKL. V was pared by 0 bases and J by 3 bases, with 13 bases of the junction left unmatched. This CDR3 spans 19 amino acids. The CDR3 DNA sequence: TGCGCCAGCAGCCAAGATTCAGGGACAGAGAGGAGCGCTAATGAAAAACTGTTTTTT. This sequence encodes CASSQDSGTERSANEKLFF.

CDR3 protein: CASSLGFQGHTDTQYF. The CDR3 nucleotides are TGTGCCAGCAGCTTGGGGTTCCAGGGGCACACAGATACGCAGTATTTT. The chain employs TRBV5-6 and TRBJ2-3; D may be TRBD1 (6 bases). The germline V gene has CDR1 SGHDT and CDR2 YYEEEE. V lost 0 bases, J lost 2 bases, and 13 bases lay in between. The CDR3 totals 16 residues. Full variable domain (missing parts from reference TRBV5-6 and TRBJ2-3): DAGVTQSPTHLIKTRGQQVTLRCSPKSGHDTVSWYQQALGQGPQFIFQYYEEEERQRGNFPDRFSGHQFPNYSSELNVNALLLGDSALYLCASSLGFQGHTDTQYFGPGTRLTVL.

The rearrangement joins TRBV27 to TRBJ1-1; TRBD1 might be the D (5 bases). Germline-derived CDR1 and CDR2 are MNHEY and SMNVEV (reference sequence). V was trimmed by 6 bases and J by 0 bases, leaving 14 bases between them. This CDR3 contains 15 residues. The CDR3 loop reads CASRPATVMNTEAFF. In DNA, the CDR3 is TGTGCCAGCAGACCCGCGACAGTAATGAACACTGAAGCTTTCTTT.

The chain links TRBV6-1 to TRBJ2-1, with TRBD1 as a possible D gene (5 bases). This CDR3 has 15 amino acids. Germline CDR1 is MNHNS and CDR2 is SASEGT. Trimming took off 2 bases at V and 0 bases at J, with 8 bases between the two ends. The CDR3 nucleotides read TGTGCCAGCAGTGAAAATCAGGGCTCCTACAATGAGCAGTTCTTC. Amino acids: CASSENQGSYNEQFF.

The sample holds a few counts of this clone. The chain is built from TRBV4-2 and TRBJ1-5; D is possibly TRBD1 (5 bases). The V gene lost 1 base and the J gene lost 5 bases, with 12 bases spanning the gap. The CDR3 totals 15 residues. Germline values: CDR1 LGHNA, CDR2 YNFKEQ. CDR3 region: CASSQGAGMDQPQHF. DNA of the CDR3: TGTGCCAGCAGCCAAGGGGCAGGGATGGATCAGCCCCAGCATTTT.

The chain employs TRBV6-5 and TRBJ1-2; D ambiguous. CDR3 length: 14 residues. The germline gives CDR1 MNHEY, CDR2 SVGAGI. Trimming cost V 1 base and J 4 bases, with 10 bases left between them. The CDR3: CASSYYGVSYGYTF. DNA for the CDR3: TGTGCCAGCAGTTACTACGGAGTAAGCTATGGCTACACCTTC.

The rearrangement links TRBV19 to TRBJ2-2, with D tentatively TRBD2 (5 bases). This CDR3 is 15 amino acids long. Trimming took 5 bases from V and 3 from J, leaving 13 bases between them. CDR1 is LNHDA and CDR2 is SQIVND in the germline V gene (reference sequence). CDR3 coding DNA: TGTGCCAGTAGTCCGCCGGGGTGGGACACCGGGGAGCTGTTTTTT. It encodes CASSPPGWDTGELFF. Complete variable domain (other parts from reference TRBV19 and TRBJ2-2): DGGITQSPKYLFRKEGQNVTLSCEQNLNHDAMYWYRQDPGQGLRLIYYSQIVNDFQKGDIAEGYSVSREKKESFPLTVTSAQKNPTAFYLCASSPPGWDTGELFFGEGSRLTVL.

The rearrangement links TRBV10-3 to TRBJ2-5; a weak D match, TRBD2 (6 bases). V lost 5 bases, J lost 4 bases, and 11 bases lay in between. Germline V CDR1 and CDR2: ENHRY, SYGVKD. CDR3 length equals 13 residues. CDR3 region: CAISKGGVETQYF. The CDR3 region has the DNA TGTGCCATCAGTAAGGGCGGGGTAGAGACCCAGTACTTC.